The rows below give T cell receptor beta chains drawn from one sample of a study of cytomegalovirus exposure and HLA in healthy donors. Sequencing was performed with immunoSEQ multiplex PCR; in TCRdb, only in-frame clones are kept and a portion is missing. Recorded for this sample: 45,000 to 60,000 clones. Sequencing was carried out using PBMCs. The receptors were gathered from a female donor in good health and CMV-seronegative. Both conserved end residues are part of each CDR3. A D gene is named only where the DNA matches it firmly.

v_gene,j_gene,d_gene,CDR3aa,CDR3nt
TRBV7-6,TRBJ2-2,.,CASSSGGTGELFF,TGTGCCAGCAGCTCTGGAGGCACCGGGGAGCTGTTTTTT
TRBV6-5,TRBJ2-7,.,CASSYSGGEQYF,TGTGCCAGCAGTTACTCTGGCGGCGAGCAGTACTTC
TRBV29-1,TRBJ2-4,TRBD1,CSVETGVGNIQYF,TGCAGCGTCGAAACAGGGGTCGGAAACATTCAGTACTTC
TRBV30,TRBJ1-6,TRBD1,CAWSRGQGESYNSPLHF,TGTGCCTGGAGTAGAGGACAGGGGGAATCCTATAATTCACCCCTCCACTTT
TRBV19,TRBJ2-4,.,CASSGLGGQNIQYF,TGTGCCAGTAGTGGGCTGGGAGGCCAAAACATTCAGTACTTC
TRBV27,TRBJ2-5,.,CAGPHPGHPMETQYF,TGTGCCGGTCCTCACCCGGGACACCCTATGGAGACCCAGTACTTC
TRBV30,TRBJ2-2,TRBD2,CAWSVLPTSGRGTGELFF,TGTGCCTGGAGTGTACTTCCTACTAGCGGGAGAGGGACCGGGGAGCTGTTTTTT
TRBV29-1,TRBJ1-2,TRBD1,CSVAQTGGYGYTF,TGCAGCGTTGCGCAGACAGGGGGCTATGGCTACACCTTC
TRBV5-4,TRBJ2-7,TRBD2,CASSPDGGGSHEQYF,TGTGCCAGCAGCCCGGACGGGGGGGGCTCGCACGAGCAGTACTTC
TRBV15,TRBJ2-2,.,CATSRDFRGASTGELFF,TGTGCCACCAGCAGAGATTTTCGGGGGGCTAGCACCGGGGAGCTGTTTTTT
TRBV13,TRBJ2-7,.,CASSLDSVGAGGEQYF,TGTGCCAGCAGCTTAGACTCTGTGGGAGCTGGCGGCGAGCAGTACTTC
TRBV6-5,TRBJ2-7,TRBD1,CASNPAGTGGDEQYF,TGTGCCAGCAATCCAGCCGGGACAGGGGGGGACGAGCAGTACTTC
TRBV9,TRBJ2-7,TRBD1,CASSVSKDRVSYEQYF,TGTGCCAGCAGCGTATCCAAGGACAGGGTGTCTTACGAGCAGTACTTC
TRBV28,TRBJ1-1,TRBD1,CASSLTDRVGEAFF,TGTGCCAGCAGTTTAACGGACAGGGTGGGGGAAGCTTTCTTT
TRBV5-6,TRBJ2-1,TRBD2,CASSWGGLAGAADNEQFF,TGTGCCAGCAGCTGGGGAGGCTTGGCGGGAGCTGCCGACAATGAGCAGTTCTTC
TRBV2,TRBJ2-7,.,CASSRGDEQYF,TGTGCCAGCAGCAGGGGGGACGAGCAGTACTTC
TRBV4-1,TRBJ1-5,.,CASSQDPGYYQPQHF,TGCGCCAGCAGCCAAGACCCAGGGTACTATCAGCCCCAGCATTTT
TRBV6-1,TRBJ2-7,TRBD1,CASSERGTVYEQYF,TGTGCCAGCAGTGAAAGGGGGACAGTCTACGAGCAGTACTTC
TRBV5-1,TRBJ2-1,.,CASSLASLLRNNEQFF,TGCGCCAGCAGCCTTGCTAGCCTCCTAAGAAACAATGAGCAGTTCTTC
TRBV4-2,TRBJ2-1,.,CASSQDGAGINNEQFF,TGTGCCAGCAGCCAAGATGGGGCAGGGATCAACAATGAGCAGTTCTTC
TRBV29-1,TRBJ1-2,TRBD1,CSVAGTGHYGYTF,TGCAGCGTAGCCGGGACAGGGCACTATGGCTACACCTTC
TRBV29-1,TRBJ2-7,.,CSVGVTGKTYEQYF,TGCAGCGTTGGAGTTACGGGGAAAACCTACGAGCAGTACTTC
TRBV28,TRBJ1-2,.,CASRTAGVSGYTF,TGTGCCAGCAGGACAGCGGGAGTGAGTGGCTACACCTTC
TRBV30,TRBJ1-1,.,CAGIPLRGVWTEAFF,TGTGCCGGGATCCCACTACGGGGGGTATGGACTGAAGCTTTCTTT
TRBV7-9,TRBJ1-6,.,CASSDTSPLHF,TGTGCCAGCAGTGACACCTCACCCCTCCACTTT
TRBV30,TRBJ2-3,.,CAWRPRDTQYF,TGTGCCTGGCGCCCCAGGGATACGCAGTATTTT
TRBV19,TRBJ2-1,.,CASRGHYNEQFF,TGTGCCAGTAGAGGACATTACAATGAGCAGTTCTTC
TRBV9,TRBJ1-1,TRBD1,CASSARTGNTEAFF,TGTGCCAGCAGCGCGAGGACAGGGAACACTGAAGCTTTCTTT
TRBV5-1,TRBJ1-4,.,CASSLSISTTNEKLFF,TGCGCCAGCAGCTTGAGCATTTCGACAACTAATGAAAAACTGTTTTTT
TRBV6-5,TRBJ1-2,.,CASSLGGAGAYGYTF,TGTGCCAGCAGTTTGGGGGGGGCTGGAGCCTATGGCTACACCTTC
TRBV29-1,TRBJ2-1,TRBD2,CSGGTSGNNNEQFF,TGCAGCGGGGGGACTAGCGGGAATAACAATGAGCAGTTCTTC
TRBV30,TRBJ2-2,.,CAWSVGATGELFF,TGTGCCTGGAGTGTAGGGGCTACCGGGGAGCTGTTTTTT
TRBV6-5,TRBJ1-2,.,CASSYSYGDNYGYTF,TGTGCCAGCAGTTACTCGTACGGAGATAACTATGGCTACACCTTC
TRBV4-1,TRBJ2-4,.,CASSQYLENIQYF,TGCGCCAGCAGCCAATACTTGGAAAACATTCAGTACTTC
TRBV7-9,TRBJ1-1,.,CASSDPQGRVTEAFF,TGTGCCAGCAGCGATCCACAGGGTCGGGTCACTGAAGCTTTCTTT
TRBV4-1,TRBJ1-2,.,CASSQTGQKDYGYTF,TGCGCCAGCAGCCAAACGGGACAAAAAGACTATGGCTACACCTTC
TRBV11-3,TRBJ2-7,TRBD2,CASSPGTIYEQYF,TGTGCCAGCAGCCCTGGGACTATCTACGAGCAGTACTTC
TRBV28,TRBJ2-7,TRBD2,CASTLSGKQYEQYF,TGTGCCAGCACTCTTAGCGGGAAGCAATACGAGCAGTACTTC
TRBV30,TRBJ1-5,.,CAWSAGGNQPQHF,TGTGCCTGGAGCGCCGGGGGTAATCAGCCCCAGCATTTT
TRBV12-5,TRBJ2-1,TRBD2,CASGLTRLAGGPRGSYEQFF,TGTGCTAGTGGTTTGACCCGACTAGCGGGAGGCCCCCGGGGTAGTTATGAGCAGTTCTTC
TRBV6-6,TRBJ2-7,.,CASSYGAGAVGEQYF,TGTGCCAGCAGTTATGGAGCAGGGGCCGTTGGGGAGCAGTACTTC
TRBV18,TRBJ1-4,TRBD1,CASTTGGPTNEKLFF,TGTGCCAGCACCACAGGGGGCCCAACTAATGAAAAACTGTTTTTT
TRBV14,TRBJ1-5,TRBD1,CASSQGGGKSQPQHF,TGTGCCAGCAGCCAAGGAGGGGGCAAGAGTCAGCCCCAGCATTTT
TRBV9,TRBJ2-3,TRBD2,CASSVGLAGATDTQYF,TGTGCCAGCAGCGTAGGACTAGCGGGGGCCACAGATACGCAGTATTTT
TRBV5-5,TRBJ2-7,.,CASFRDTTYEQYF,TGTGCCAGCTTCCGGGACACGACCTACGAGCAGTACTTC
TRBV4-3,TRBJ2-7,TRBD1,CASSLGQGGSYEQYF,TGCGCCAGCAGCCTCGGACAGGGGGGATCCTACGAGCAGTACTTC
TRBV30,TRBJ1-1,.,CAWSVSVNTEAFF,TGTGCCTGGAGTGTTTCGGTGAACACTGAAGCTTTCTTT
TRBV4-2,TRBJ2-6,.,CASSQAWDRANVLTF,TGTGCCAGCAGCCAAGCCTGGGACAGGGCCAACGTCCTGACTTTC
TRBV7-9,TRBJ1-5,TRBD1,CASSPGTALGSNQPQHF,TGTGCCAGCAGCCCGGGGACAGCCCTGGGGAGCAATCAGCCCCAGCATTTT
TRBV27,TRBJ1-2,TRBD1,CASSPDRAESNYGYTF,TGTGCCAGCAGCCCCGACAGGGCCGAATCTAACTATGGCTACACCTTC
TRBV5-6,TRBJ1-2,TRBD1,CASSRPDRGYGYTF,TGTGCCAGCAGCCGACCGGACAGGGGATATGGCTACACCTTC